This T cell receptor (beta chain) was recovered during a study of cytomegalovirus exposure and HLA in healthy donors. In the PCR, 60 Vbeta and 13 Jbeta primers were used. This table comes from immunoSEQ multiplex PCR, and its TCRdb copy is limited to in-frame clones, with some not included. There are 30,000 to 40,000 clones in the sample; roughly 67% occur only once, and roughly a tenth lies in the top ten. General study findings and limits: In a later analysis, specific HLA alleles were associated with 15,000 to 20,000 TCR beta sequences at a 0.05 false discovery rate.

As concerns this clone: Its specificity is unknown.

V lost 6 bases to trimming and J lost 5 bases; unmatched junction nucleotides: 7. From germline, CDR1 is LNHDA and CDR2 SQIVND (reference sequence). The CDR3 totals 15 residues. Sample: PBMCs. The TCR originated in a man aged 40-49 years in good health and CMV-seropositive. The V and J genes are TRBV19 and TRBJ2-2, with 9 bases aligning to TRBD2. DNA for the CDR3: TGTGCCAGTAGCAGACTAGCGGACTTGACCGGGGAGCTGTTTTTT. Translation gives CASSRLADLTGELFF.